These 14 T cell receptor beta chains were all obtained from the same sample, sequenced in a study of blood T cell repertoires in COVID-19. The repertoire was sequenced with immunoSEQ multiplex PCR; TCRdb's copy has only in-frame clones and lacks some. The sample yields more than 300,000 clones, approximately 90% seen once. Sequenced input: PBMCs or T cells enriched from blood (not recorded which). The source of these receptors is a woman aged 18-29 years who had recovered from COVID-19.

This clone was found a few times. The CDR3 loop reads CASSEGRVLAKNIQYF. The CDR3 coding sequence is TGTGCCAGCAGCGAGGGGAGGGTCCTAGCCAAAAACATTCAGTACTTC. This chain connects TRBV7-2 to TRBJ2-4, with TRBD2 identical over 7 bases. Germline values: CDR1 SGHTA, CDR2 FQGNSA. CDR3 length: 16 residues. Losses at the gene ends were 5 bases for V and 0 bases for J; bases not matched to a gene: 7. The whole variable domain, filled in from reference TRBV7-2 and TRBJ2-4, reads GAGVSQSPSNKVTEKGKDVELRCDPISGHTALYWYRQSLGQGLEFLIYFQGNSAPDKSGLPSDRFSAERTGGSVSTLTIQRTQQEDSAVYLCASSEGRVLAKNIQYFGAGTRLSVL.

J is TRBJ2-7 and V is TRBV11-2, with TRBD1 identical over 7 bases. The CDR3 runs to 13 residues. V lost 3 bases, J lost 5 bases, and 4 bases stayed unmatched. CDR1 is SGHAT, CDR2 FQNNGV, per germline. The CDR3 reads CASSLGRGNEQYF. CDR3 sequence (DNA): TGTGCCAGCAGCTTGGGCAGGGGGAACGAGCAGTACTTC. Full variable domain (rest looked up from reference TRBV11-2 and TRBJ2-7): EAGVAQSPRYKIIEKRQSVAFWCNPISGHATLYWYQQILGQGPKLLIQFQNNGVVDDSQLPKDRFSAERLKGVDSTLKIQPAKLEDSAVYLCASSLGRGNEQYFGPGTRLTVT.

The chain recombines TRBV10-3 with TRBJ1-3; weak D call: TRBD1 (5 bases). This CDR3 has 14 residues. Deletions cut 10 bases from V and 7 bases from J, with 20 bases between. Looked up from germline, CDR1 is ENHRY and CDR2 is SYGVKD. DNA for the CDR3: TGTGCCAGTAAACACAGAGAGGAGGGGAACACCATATATTTT. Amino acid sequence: CASKHREEGNTIYF.

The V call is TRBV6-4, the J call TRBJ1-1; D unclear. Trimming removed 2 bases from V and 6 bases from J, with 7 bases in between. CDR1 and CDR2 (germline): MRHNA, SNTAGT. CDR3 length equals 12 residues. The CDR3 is CASSDLGAEAFF. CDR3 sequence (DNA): TGTGCCAGCAGTGACCTCGGGGCTGAAGCTTTCTTT.

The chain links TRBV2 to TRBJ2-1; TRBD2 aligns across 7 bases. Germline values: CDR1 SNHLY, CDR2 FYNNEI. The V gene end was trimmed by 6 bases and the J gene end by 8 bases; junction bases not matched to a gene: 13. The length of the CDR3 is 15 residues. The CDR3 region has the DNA TGTGCCAGCAGCTCCGGGGGGTCCACTATTTATGAGCAGTTCTTC. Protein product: CASSSGGSTIYEQFF.

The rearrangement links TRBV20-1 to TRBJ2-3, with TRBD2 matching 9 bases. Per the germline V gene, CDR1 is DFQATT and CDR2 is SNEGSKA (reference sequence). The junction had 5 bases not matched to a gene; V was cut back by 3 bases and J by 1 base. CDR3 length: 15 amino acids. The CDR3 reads CSASKLAGRTDTQYF. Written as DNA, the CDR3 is TGCAGTGCTAGTAAACTAGCGGGCCGCACAGATACGCAGTATTTT.

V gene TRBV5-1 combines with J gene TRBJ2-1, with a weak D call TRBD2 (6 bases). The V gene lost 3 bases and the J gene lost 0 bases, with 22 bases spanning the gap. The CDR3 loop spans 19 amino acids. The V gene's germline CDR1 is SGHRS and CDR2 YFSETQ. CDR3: CASSSPNLGLPSSYNEQFF. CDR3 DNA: TGCGCCAGCAGCTCCCCAAACCTGGGACTCCCGAGCTCCTACAATGAGCAGTTCTTC.

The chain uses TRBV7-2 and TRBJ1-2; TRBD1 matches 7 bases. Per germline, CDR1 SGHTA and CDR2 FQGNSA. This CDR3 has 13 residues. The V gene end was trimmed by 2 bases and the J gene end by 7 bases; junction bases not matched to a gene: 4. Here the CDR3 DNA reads TGTGCCAGCAGCTTACAGGGGGTGCGTGGCTACACCTTC. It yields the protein CASSLQGVRGYTF.

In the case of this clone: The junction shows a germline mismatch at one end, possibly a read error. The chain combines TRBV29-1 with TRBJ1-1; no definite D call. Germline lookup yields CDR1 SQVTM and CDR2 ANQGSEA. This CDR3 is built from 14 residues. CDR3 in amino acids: CSVDGQDGNSEAFF. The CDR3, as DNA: TGCAGCGTTGACGGTCAGGACGGGAACTCTGAAGCTTTCTTT. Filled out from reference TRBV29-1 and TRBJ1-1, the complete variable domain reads SAVISQKPSRDICQRGTSLTIQCQVDSQVTMMFWYRQQPGQSLTLIATANQGSEATYESGFVIDKFPISRPNLTFSTLTVSNMSPEDSSIYLCSVDGQDGNSEAFFGQGTRLTVV.

The CDR3 reads CASTFSGADHNSPLHF. The CDR3 DNA follows: TGTGCCAGCACCTTCAGTGGGGCAGATCATAATTCACCCCTCCACTTT. The V gene is TRBV9, the J gene TRBJ1-6, with D perhaps matching TRBD1 (5 bases). Trimming stripped 6 bases from V and 5 bases from J, with 18 bases between. Germline-derived CDR1 and CDR2 are SGDLS and YYNGEE. The CDR3 spans 16 residues.

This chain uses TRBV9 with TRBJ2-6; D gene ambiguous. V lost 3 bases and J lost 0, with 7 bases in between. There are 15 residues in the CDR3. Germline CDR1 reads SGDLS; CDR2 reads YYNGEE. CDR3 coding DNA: TGTGCCAGCAGCGGGCCCCCCTCTGGGGCCAACGTCCTGACTTTC. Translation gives CASSGPPSGANVLTF.

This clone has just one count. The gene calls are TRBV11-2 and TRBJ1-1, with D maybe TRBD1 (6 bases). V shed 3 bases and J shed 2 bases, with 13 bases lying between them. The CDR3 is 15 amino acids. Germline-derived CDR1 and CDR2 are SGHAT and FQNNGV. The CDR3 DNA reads TGTGCCAGCAGCTTCGTTGAGGGGACAAACACTGAAGCTTTCTTT. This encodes CASSFVEGTNTEAFF.

CDR3 amino acids: CASSPGVNTEAFF. CDR3 nucleotides: TGTGCCAGCAGCCCCGGAGTGAACACTGAAGCTTTCTTT. The chain couples TRBV11-3 to TRBJ1-1; D uncertain. The CDR3 sequence is 13 residues long. The germline V gene encodes CDR1 SGHNT and CDR2 YENEEA. The V end lost 5 bases, the J end lost 0 bases, and 7 bases lay between the germline ends.

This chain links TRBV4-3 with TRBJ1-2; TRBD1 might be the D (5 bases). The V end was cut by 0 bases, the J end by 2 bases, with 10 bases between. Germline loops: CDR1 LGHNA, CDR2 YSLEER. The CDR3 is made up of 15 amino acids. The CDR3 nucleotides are TGCGCCAGCAGCCAAGATGACCAGGGCAACTATGGCTACACCTTC. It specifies CASSQDDQGNYGYTF.